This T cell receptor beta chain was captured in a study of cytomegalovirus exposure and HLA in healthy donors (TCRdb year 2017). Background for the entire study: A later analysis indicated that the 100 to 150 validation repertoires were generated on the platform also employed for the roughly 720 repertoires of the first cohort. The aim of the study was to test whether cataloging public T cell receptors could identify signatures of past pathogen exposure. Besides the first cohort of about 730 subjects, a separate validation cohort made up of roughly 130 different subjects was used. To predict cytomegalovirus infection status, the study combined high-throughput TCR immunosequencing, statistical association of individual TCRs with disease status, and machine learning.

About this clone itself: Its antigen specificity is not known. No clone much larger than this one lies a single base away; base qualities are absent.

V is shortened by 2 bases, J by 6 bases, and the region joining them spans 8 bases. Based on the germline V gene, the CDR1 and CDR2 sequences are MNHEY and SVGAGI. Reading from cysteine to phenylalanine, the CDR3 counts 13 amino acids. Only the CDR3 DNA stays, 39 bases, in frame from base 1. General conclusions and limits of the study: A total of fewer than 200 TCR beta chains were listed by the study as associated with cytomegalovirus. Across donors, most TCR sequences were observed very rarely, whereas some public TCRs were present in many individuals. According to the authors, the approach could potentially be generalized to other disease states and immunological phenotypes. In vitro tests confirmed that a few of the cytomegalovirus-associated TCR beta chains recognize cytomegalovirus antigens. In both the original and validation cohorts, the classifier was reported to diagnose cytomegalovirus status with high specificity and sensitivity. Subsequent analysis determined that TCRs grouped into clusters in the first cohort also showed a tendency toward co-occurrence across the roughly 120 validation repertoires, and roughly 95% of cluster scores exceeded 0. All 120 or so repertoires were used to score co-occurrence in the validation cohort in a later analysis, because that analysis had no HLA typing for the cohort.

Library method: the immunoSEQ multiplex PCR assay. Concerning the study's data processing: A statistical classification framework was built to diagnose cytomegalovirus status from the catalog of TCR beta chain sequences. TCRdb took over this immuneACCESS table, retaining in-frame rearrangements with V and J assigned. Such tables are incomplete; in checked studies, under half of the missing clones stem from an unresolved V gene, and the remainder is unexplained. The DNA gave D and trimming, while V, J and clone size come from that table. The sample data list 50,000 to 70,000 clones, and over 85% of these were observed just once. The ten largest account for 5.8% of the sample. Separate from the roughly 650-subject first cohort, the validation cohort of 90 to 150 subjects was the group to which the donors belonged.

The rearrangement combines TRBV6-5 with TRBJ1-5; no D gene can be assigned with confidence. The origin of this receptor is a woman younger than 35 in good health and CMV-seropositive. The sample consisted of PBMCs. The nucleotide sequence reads TGTGCCAGCAGTTACAATCGGGGTCAGCCCCAGCATTTT. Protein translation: CASSYNRGQPQHF.